The T cell receptor beta chain described here comes from a study of blood T cell repertoires in COVID-19. This clone came up a few times. Some clones are missing from TCRdb's copy, which holds only in-frame ones; the method was immunoSEQ multiplex PCR. The repertoire has 70,000 or so clones, approximately 90% of them found once; the top ten carry 5.5% to 8.5%. Specimen: peripheral blood. This TCR derives from a woman aged 80 or over with active COVID-19.

The CDR3 reads CASSPWGRLETQYF. CDR3 nucleotides: TGTGCCAGCTCACCATGGGGGAGGTTGGAGACCCAGTACTTC. The rearrangement links TRBV18 to TRBJ2-5; possibly TRBD2 for D (6 bases). Germline assignment: CDR1 KGHSH and CDR2 LQKENI. Trimming took 2 bases from V and 5 from J, leaving 12 bases between them. CDR3 size: 14 residues. The full variable domain, its missing parts supplied by reference TRBV18 and TRBJ2-5, is NAGVMQNPRHLVRRRGQEARLRCSPMKGHSHVYWYRQLPEEGLKFMVYLQKENIIDESGMPKERFSAEFPKEGPSILRIQQVVRGDSAAYFCASSPWGRLETQYFGPGTRLLVL.